This is a list of T cell receptor beta chains from one sample in a study of blood T cell repertoires in COVID-19. TCRdb's table, derived via immunoSEQ multiplex PCR, lists solely in-frame clones and lacks some. Among tens of thousands of clones, 84% were seen once, and the ten largest hold about 4.3%. Material: peripheral blood. These receptors were collected from a man aged 45-60 years with active COVID-19. CDR3s include the opening cysteine and the closing phenylalanine or tryptophan. A D gene is named only where the DNA matches it firmly. Clone size is shown for a subset of rows, as once, few, many or a class of expanded clone.

abundance	d_gene	j_gene	len	v_gene	CDR3nt	CDR3aa
NA	NA	TRBJ1-4	15	TRBV28	TGTGCCAGCAGTTTACCCGGGGCAACTAATGAAAAACTGTTTTTT	CASSLPGATNEKLFF
NA	NA	TRBJ1-5	15	TRBV7-8	TGTGCCAGCAGCCCGGGGGACTCTAGCAATCAGCCCCAGCATTTT	CASSPGDSSNQPQHF
NA	NA	TRBJ1-3	14	TRBV28	TGTGCCAGCAGTTTATCGGGGAAAGGAAACACCATATATTTT	CASSLSGKGNTIYF
NA	NA	TRBJ2-7	13	TRBV5-5	TGTGCCAGCAGCTTGGACAGTACGTACGAGCAGTACTTC	CASSLDSTYEQYF
NA	NA	TRBJ1-3	13	TRBV6-5	TGTGCCAGCAGCCTCCTATCTGGAAACACCATATATTTT	CASSLLSGNTIYF
NA	NA	TRBJ1-3	17	TRBV14	TGTGCCAGCAGCCAAGACTGGGGCAGCAGCTCTGGAAACACCATATATTTT	CASSQDWGSSSGNTIYF
NA	NA	TRBJ2-5	13	TRBV5-5	TGTGCCAGCAGCTTGTTGGAGCAAGAGACCCAGTACTTC	CASSLLEQETQYF
NA	NA	TRBJ1-4	15	TRBV6-5	TGTGCCAGCATCAGGTTTACAGGGTTGGGGGAAAAACTGTTTTTT	CASIRFTGLGEKLFF
NA	NA	TRBJ1-5	17	TRBV21-1	TGTGCCAGCAGCAAGTCCGGACAGCCGTCGAGCAATCAGCCCCAGCATTTT	CASSKSGQPSSNQPQHF
NA	TRBD1	TRBJ2-5	15	TRBV10-3	TGTGCCATCAGTCAACAGGGGGCCCACCAAGAGACCCAGTACTTC	CAISQQGAHQETQYF
NA	TRBD2	TRBJ2-1	15	TRBV4-3	TGCGCCAGCAGCCAAGAGAGCGGGAGTATTGATGAGCAGTTCTTC	CASSQESGSIDEQFF
NA	NA	TRBJ2-2	13	TRBV5-1	TGCGCCAGCAGCTTCCAGGGAACCGGGGAGCTGTTTTTT	CASSFQGTGELFF
NA	TRBD2	TRBJ2-7	16	TRBV9	TGTGCCAGCAGCGCCGGGACTAGCGGGGGCTACAAGGAGCAGTACTTC	CASSAGTSGGYKEQYF
NA	TRBD2	TRBJ2-7	16	TRBV4-1	TGCGCCAGCGCCTGGATGGTAGCGGGGGGCTCCTACGAGCAGTACTTC	CASAWMVAGGSYEQYF
NA	TRBD2	TRBJ2-7	14	TRBV5-4	TGTGCCAGCAGCTTGATCACAGCGGGGGCCGAGCAGTACTTC	CASSLITAGAEQYF
NA	TRBD1	TRBJ1-2	13	TRBV18	TGTGCCAGCTCACCCCGACAGGGGGACGGCTACACCTTC	CASSPRQGDGYTF
once	TRBD1	TRBJ2-7	13	TRBV5-5	TGTGCCAGCCGCGGGACAGGGTCCTACGAGCAGTACTTC	CASRGTGSYEQYF
NA	TRBD2	TRBJ2-7	14	TRBV7-2	TGTGCCAGCAGCCGGGAGGAACACTTCTACGAGCAGTACTTC	CASSREEHFYEQYF
NA	TRBD2	TRBJ2-7	14	TRBV11-2	TGTGCCAGCAGCTTAGAACTAGCGGGGTACGAGCAGTACTTC	CASSLELAGYEQYF
NA	NA	TRBJ2-1	13	TRBV24-1	TGTGCCACCAGTGTGACAACCGACAATGAGCAGTTCTTC	CATSVTTDNEQFF
NA	NA	TRBJ1-6	15	TRBV27	TGTGCCAGCACCTTGGGGGGGTCCCTAAATTCACCCCTCCACTTT	CASTLGGSLNSPLHF
NA	NA	TRBJ2-7	14	TRBV15	TGTGCCACCAGCAGAGATGGAGCACAACTGGAGCAGTACTTC	CATSRDGAQLEQYF
NA	TRBD1	TRBJ1-4	17	TRBV5-1	TGCGCCAGCAGCCCCGGACAGGGGTTGGACTGGGTGGAAAAACTGTTTTTT	CASSPGQGLDWVEKLFF
NA	NA	TRBJ1-2	15	TRBV6-6	TGTGCCAGCAGTTACTCGCAACAGAGTAACTATGGCTACACCTTC	CASSYSQQSNYGYTF